This T cell receptor beta chain was identified during a study of long-term antiretroviral therapy in people with HIV. Background on the study: A decade or so separates the oldest specimens from the later 2015 immediate-ART recommendation. Study observations and caveats: ART adherence, viral resistance and therapy changes went unrecorded.

This clone is a singleton in its sample. Its antigen is unknown. This CDR3 region has 11 residues. Trimming stripped 6 bases from V and 12 bases from J, with 12 bases between. Germline V lookup: CDR1 WNHNN, CDR2 SYGVQD (reference sequence). A v3.0 immunoSEQ assay was performed at survey level. Sequencing efforts were directed toward roughly 40,000-55,000 T-cell genomes per sample. The method was immunoSEQ multiplex PCR; TCRdb's version includes in-frame clones alone and lacks a portion of them. The sample holds tens of thousands of clones, more than 75% seen once. Cryopreserved PBMC, at about 0.85-11 million per sample, were present before DNA extraction.

The TCR comes from a man in his forties or fifties with HIV. The specimen comprised unsorted PBMCs, sampled 2.9 years after starting antiretroviral therapy. V is TRBV10-1 and J is TRBJ2-1; D uncertain. Here the CDR3 DNA reads TGCGCCAGCAGGTTGATTCGGGTGCAGTTCTTC. Encoded protein: CASRLIRVQFF.